These 21 T cell receptor beta chains were all obtained from the same sample, sequenced in a study of blood T cell repertoires in COVID-19. Generated by immunoSEQ multiplex PCR, the TCRdb table keeps only in-frame clones and is missing some. The data hold some 190,000 clones, with about four fifths observed a single time. Sequencing input: peripheral blood. These receptors were taken from a woman of 80 years or more with COVID-19, enrolled during active disease.

This sequence joins TRBV19 and TRBJ2-3, with TRBD2 identical over 14 bases. The CDR3 is made up of 19 amino acids. CDR1 is LNHDA and CDR2 is SQIVND in the germline V gene (reference sequence). V trimming: 5 bases; J trimming: 6 bases; junction bases outside the gene matches: 16. CDR3: CASSGSQRTSGGSGDTQYF. The CDR3 DNA follows: TGTGCCAGTAGTGGGTCCCAACGGACTAGCGGGGGGTCCGGGGATACGCAGTATTTT.

J is TRBJ2-1 and V is TRBV7-2; the D gene is possibly TRBD1 (6 bases). Germline V gives CDR1 SGHTA, CDR2 FQGNSA. CDR3 length: 15 amino acids. V was clipped by 5 bases and J by 10 bases, with 21 bases between them. CDR3 sequence reads: CASSPKLWTDGEQFF. DNA for the CDR3: TGTGCCAGCAGCCCGAAACTTTGGACAGACGGAGAGCAGTTCTTC.

The chain couples TRBV6-1 to TRBJ1-2; TRBD1 might be the D (5 bases). The germline V gene has CDR1 MNHNS and CDR2 SASEGT. The CDR3 is 16 residues long. V dropped 4 bases and J dropped 4 bases, with 19 bases sitting between them. The CDR3 nucleotides read TGTGCCAGCAGTGCGACAGCAGCCTCACCGATCTATGGCTACACCTTC. Its translation is CASSATAASPIYGYTF.

The chain combines TRBV2 with TRBJ1-5; 8 bases are a match to TRBD1. CDR1 and CDR2 from the germline V gene are SNHLY and FYNNEI. V lost 1 base to trimming and J lost 6 bases; unmatched junction nucleotides: 5. The CDR3 is 15 amino acids. The CDR3 bases are TGTGCCAGCAGTGAAGGGACAGGGAATTTTCAGCCCCAGCATTTT. This gives the protein CASSEGTGNFQPQHF.

J is TRBJ2-3 and V is TRBV29-1; 8 bases align to TRBD1. Germline loops: CDR1 SQVTM, CDR2 ANQGSEA. The CDR3 totals 13 residues. V lost 7 bases, J lost 3 bases, and 6 bases stayed unmatched. CDR3 region: CSADRGGTDTQYF. Here the CDR3 DNA reads TGCAGCGCAGACAGGGGAGGAACAGATACGCAGTATTTT.

The chain recombines TRBV4-1 with TRBJ1-4; weak D call: TRBD1 (6 bases). Germline V lookup: CDR1 MGHRA, CDR2 YSYEKL. CDR3 length: 17 residues. Trimming took off 8 bases at V and 0 bases at J, with 19 bases between the two ends. The CDR3 DNA reads as TGCGCCAGCCGCCGCCCAGGGGCCCCTGCAACTAATGAAAAACTGTTTTTT. Its translation is CASRRPGAPATNEKLFF.

The V call is TRBV5-1, the J call TRBJ1-1, with 7 bases aligning to TRBD1. CDR3 length: 16 amino acids. Germline CDR1 reads SGHRS; CDR2 reads YFSETQ. The V gene end was trimmed by 2 bases and the J gene end by 0 bases; junction bases not matched to a gene: 7. The CDR3 loop reads CASSFDPTGLNTEAFF. DNA for the CDR3: TGCGCCAGCAGCTTCGACCCGACAGGGTTGAACACTGAAGCTTTCTTT.

This rearrangement joins TRBV28 to TRBJ2-7, with 9 bases aligning to TRBD1. The V gene end was trimmed by 3 bases and the J gene end by 1 base; junction bases not matched to a gene: 13. The CDR3 contains 18 residues. The germline gives CDR1 MDHEN, CDR2 SYDVKM. The CDR3, as DNA: TGTGCCAGCAGTTTTTATTCGTTCACTGGACAGGGGTCCTACGAGCAGTACTTC. It codes for CASSFYSFTGQGSYEQYF.

V gene TRBV6-2 or TRBV6-3 combines with J gene TRBJ2-1; tentative D call: TRBD2 (5 bases). The CDR3 has 17 amino acids. CDR1 and CDR2 from the germline V gene are MNHEY and SVGEGT. Trimming took off 0 bases at V and 1 base at J, with 13 bases between the two ends. This chain's CDR3 is CASSYSPGSGSYNEQFF. CDR3 in DNA: TGTGCCAGCAGTTACTCTCCGGGCTCGGGGTCCTACAATGAGCAGTTCTTC.

The J gene is TRBJ1-1, the V gene TRBV19, with TRBD1 as a possible D gene (5 bases). The V end lost 5 bases, the J end lost 4 bases, and 14 bases lay between the germline ends. Germline CDR1 and CDR2: LNHDA and SQIVND (reference sequence). The CDR3 is 14 residues long. The CDR3: CASSVDRPLTEAFF. In nucleotides, the CDR3 is TGTGCCAGTAGTGTCGACAGACCACTCACTGAAGCTTTCTTT.

The chain combines TRBV7-7 with TRBJ1-2, with a weak D call TRBD1 (6 bases). The CDR3 covers 15 residues. Germline lookup yields CDR1 SSHAT and CDR2 FNYEAQ (reference sequence). The DNA of the CDR3 is TGTGCTAGTCGACTCAGCTTCCGAGGGGGCTATGGCTACACCTTC. This sequence encodes CASRLSFRGGYGYTF.

The chain employs TRBV6-5 and TRBJ1-5, with 9 nucleotides matching TRBD1. The V gene end was trimmed by 2 bases and the J gene end by 9 bases; junction bases not matched to a gene: 5. Germline CDR1 MNHEY, CDR2 SVGAGI. The CDR3 length is 14 residues. The CDR3 region is CASSYDRGGLPQHF. CDR3 DNA: TGTGCCAGCAGTTACGACAGGGGGGGTTTGCCCCAGCATTTT.

The count of this clone is one. The chain combines TRBV5-1 with TRBJ1-5; D call uncertain. CDR1 is SGHRS, CDR2 YFSETQ, per germline. Between the trimmed V and J ends, which lost 0 bases and 6 bases, there was a span of 10 bases. This CDR3 has 14 amino acids. The CDR3 spells CASSLEGRGQPQHF. The CDR3 nucleotides read TGCGCCAGCAGCTTGGAAGGTCGCGGTCAGCCCCAGCATTTT.

This clone was seen only once. The chain is built from TRBV18 and TRBJ2-2; a possible D gene is TRBD1 (6 bases). The CDR3 loop spans 18 amino acids. Germline lookup yields CDR1 KGHSH and CDR2 LQKENI. V lost 1 base and J lost 6, with 21 bases in between. Here the CDR3 reads CASSPLGGAGVWSGELFF. CDR3 in DNA: TGTGCCAGCTCACCACTTGGCGGAGCAGGGGTATGGTCCGGGGAGCTGTTTTTT.

The V and J genes are TRBV9 and TRBJ2-5; TRBD1 aligns across 7 bases. Trimming took 3 bases from V and 5 from J; bases not matched to a gene: 7. This CDR3 spans 14 amino acids. Germline CDR1 is SGDLS and CDR2 is YYNGEE. The CDR3 nucleotides read TGTGCCAGCAGCGGACAGGGTCTCGGTGAGACCCAGTACTTC. This translates into CASSGQGLGETQYF. Full variable domain (rest looked up from reference TRBV9 and TRBJ2-5): DSGVTQTPKHLITATGQRVTLRCSPRSGDLSVYWYQQSLDQGLQFLIQYYNGEERAKGNILERFSAQQFPDLHSELNLSSLELGDSALYFCASSGQGLGETQYFGPGTRLLVL.

At least ten counts were recorded for this clone. The chain links TRBV9 to TRBJ1-1; D not resolved. This CDR3 is 13 amino acids long. Germline V gene lookup returns CDR1 SGDLS and CDR2 YYNGEE. With 2 bases removed from V and 1 base from J, the gap between germline ends came to 6 bases. The CDR3 spells CASSVAQNTEAFF. Written as DNA, the CDR3 is TGTGCCAGCAGCGTTGCACAGAACACTGAAGCTTTCTTT.

The chain links TRBV5-1 to TRBJ2-2; weak D call: TRBD1 (5 bases). Looked up from germline, CDR1 is SGHRS and CDR2 is YFSETQ. The CDR3 totals 14 residues. V was clipped by 4 bases and J by 8 bases, with 15 bases between them. CDR3 in DNA: TGCGCCAGCAGCCCAGGGTATACCAAGGGGGAGCTGTTTTTT. It codes for CASSPGYTKGELFF.

The rearrangement joins TRBV11-2 to TRBJ2-1; TRBD2 matches 7 bases. The CDR3 sequence is 15 residues long. The trim removed 1 base at V and 6 bases at J, leaving 6 bases unmatched. The V gene's germline CDR1 is SGHAT and CDR2 FQNNGV. The chain's CDR3 is CASSLVGLEVNEQFF. DNA of the CDR3: TGTGCCAGCAGCTTAGTTGGACTAGAGGTCAATGAGCAGTTCTTC.

This CDR3 is CASSPTGLMGNEQFF. The CDR3 DNA reads TGTGCCAGCAGTCCCACAGGGTTAATGGGCAATGAGCAGTTCTTC. V is TRBV28 and J is TRBJ2-1, with D possibly matching TRBD1 (6 bases). Germline assignment: CDR1 MDHEN and CDR2 SYDVKM. Trimming took 5 bases from V and 6 from J, leaving 17 bases between them. CDR3 length: 15 amino acids.

The chain couples TRBV5-1 to TRBJ2-1; 15 nucleotides match TRBD2. V lost 4 bases, J lost 8 bases, and 4 bases stayed unmatched. Germline assignment: CDR1 SGHRS and CDR2 YFSETQ. This CDR3 comprises 15 residues. This chain's CDR3 is CASSKGLAGGDEQFF. The CDR3 DNA reads as TGCGCCAGCAGCAAGGGACTAGCGGGAGGCGATGAGCAGTTCTTC.

The chain combines TRBV28 with TRBJ2-1; no definite D call. V gave up 6 bases and J gave up 6 bases, with 9 bases separating them. CDR1 MDHEN and CDR2 SYDVKM come from the germline V gene. This CDR3 contains 12 residues. This CDR3 is CASRDPVNEQFF. The DNA of the CDR3 is TGTGCCAGCAGAGATCCGGTCAATGAGCAGTTCTTC. Looking up the rest from reference TRBV28 and TRBJ2-1 gives the full variable domain: DVKVTQSSRYLVKRTGEKVFLECVQDMDHENMFWYRQDPGLGLRLIYFSYDVKMKEKGDIPEGYSVSREKKERFSLILESASTNQTSMYLCASRDPVNEQFFGPGTRLTVL.